Reported below is one TCR beta chain. Its antigen is unknown. With 2 bases removed from V and 9 bases from J, the gap between germline ends came to 5 bases. Germline assignment: CDR1 MNHEY and CDR2 SVGAGI. CDR3 length: 11 amino acids. This sample stems from a study of cytotoxic CD8 clonotypes in ibrutinib-treated CLL. Overall study: The subjects consisted of about 10 relapsed/refractory and some 14 treatment-naive individuals, with 17 to 18 IGHV unmutated. Points from the study as a whole: Baseline clonality, higher than in age-matched healthy donors, tracked circulating CD8+ T-cell counts. Having risen at ibrutinib response, clonality had fallen back toward baseline by progression. Under treatment, the uncommon public clonotypes either contracted or remained stable.

The method was immunoSEQ multiplex PCR; TCRdb's version includes in-frame clones alone and lacks a portion of them. Found here are 160,000 or so clones, around nine tenths of them singletons; the top ten hold about 3%. The chain has TRBV6-5 and TRBJ2-1; D tentatively reads TRBD1 or TRBD2 (5 bases each). The receptor comes from a human donor with chronic lymphocytic leukemia. This specimen consisted of PBMCs, obtained at disease progression, from a patient treated with ibrutinib. The CDR3 loop reads CASSYGGEQFF. The DNA for the CDR3 is TGTGCCAGCAGTTACGGGGGTGAGCAGTTCTTC.